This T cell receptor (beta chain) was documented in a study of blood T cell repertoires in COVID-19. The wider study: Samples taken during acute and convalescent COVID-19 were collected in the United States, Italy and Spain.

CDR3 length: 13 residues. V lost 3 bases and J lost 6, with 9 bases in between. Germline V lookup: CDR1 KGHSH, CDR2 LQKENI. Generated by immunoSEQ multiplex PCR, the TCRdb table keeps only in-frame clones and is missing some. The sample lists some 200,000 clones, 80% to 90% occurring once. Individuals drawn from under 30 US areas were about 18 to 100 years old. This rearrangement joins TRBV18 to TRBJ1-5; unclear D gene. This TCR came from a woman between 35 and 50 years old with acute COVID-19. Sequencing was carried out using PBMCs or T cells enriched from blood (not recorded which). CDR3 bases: TGTGCCAGCTCACCCTCGACTTTTCAGCCCCAGCATTTT. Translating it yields CASSPSTFQPQHF.